This TCR beta chain appears in the sequencing data of a study of identifying expanded T cells in peripheral blood. Whole-study findings and limits: Variance in clone template counts between roughly two-week samples significantly increased with total template count across all healthy donors. Over approximately two and four weeks, about 16.4 and 19 clones changed, versus more than 1 between replicates.

Details on this clone: Its target is unknown.

TCRdb's table, derived via immunoSEQ multiplex PCR, lists solely in-frame clones and lacks some. Of about 78,000 clones in the sample, more than 75% are singletons; the top ten hold roughly 19%. CDR3 length: 11 residues. V lost 10 bases to trimming and J lost 1 base; unmatched junction nucleotides: 1. The germline V gene encodes CDR1 SNHLY and CDR2 FYNNEI. No infections or other immune events were documented during collection. The V gene is TRBV2, the J gene TRBJ2-7, with 7 bases lining up with TRBD2. This sequence was found in a person between 18 and 75 years old in good health. Sequencing was done on a sample of blood. The CDR3 loop is CATGGSYEQYF. The CDR3 nucleotides are TGTGCCACGGGGGGTTCCTACGAGCAGTACTTC.